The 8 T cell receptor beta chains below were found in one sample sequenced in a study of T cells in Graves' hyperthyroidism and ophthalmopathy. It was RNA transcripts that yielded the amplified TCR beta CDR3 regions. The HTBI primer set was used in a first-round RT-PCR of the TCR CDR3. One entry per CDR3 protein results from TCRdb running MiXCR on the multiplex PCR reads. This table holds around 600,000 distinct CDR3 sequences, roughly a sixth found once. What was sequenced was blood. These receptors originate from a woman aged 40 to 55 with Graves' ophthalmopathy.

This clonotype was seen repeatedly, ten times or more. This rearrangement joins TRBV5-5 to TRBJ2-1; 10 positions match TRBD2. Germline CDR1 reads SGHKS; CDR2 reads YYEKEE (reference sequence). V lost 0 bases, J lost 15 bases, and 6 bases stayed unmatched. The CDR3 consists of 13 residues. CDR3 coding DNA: TGTGCCAGCAGCTTGGGTCTAGCGGGAGACCGGTTCTTC. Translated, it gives CASSLGLAGDRFF. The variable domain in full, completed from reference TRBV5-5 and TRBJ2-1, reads DAGVTQSPTHLIKTRGQQVTLRCSPISGHKSVSWYQQVLGQGPQFIFQYYEKEERGRGNFPDRFSARQFPNYSSELNVNALLLGDSALYLCASSLGLAGDRFFGPGTRLTVL.

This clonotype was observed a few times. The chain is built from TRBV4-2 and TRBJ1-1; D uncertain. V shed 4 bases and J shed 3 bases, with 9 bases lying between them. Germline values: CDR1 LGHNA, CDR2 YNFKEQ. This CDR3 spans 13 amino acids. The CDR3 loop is CASSPRRDTEAFF. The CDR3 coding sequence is TGTGCCAGCAGCCCGCGGCGGGACACTGAAGCTTTCTTT.

DNA for the CDR3: TGTGCCAGTTCGTTTGCTAGCGGGAGCCATGAGCAGTTCTTC. Amino acid sequence: CASSFASGSHEQFF. J is TRBJ2-1 and V is TRBV6-1, with 10 bases lining up with TRBD2. The ends lost 9 bases at V and 8 bases at J; junction bases unmatched: 10. Germline lookup yields CDR1 MNHNS and CDR2 SASEGT. This CDR3 spans 14 amino acids.

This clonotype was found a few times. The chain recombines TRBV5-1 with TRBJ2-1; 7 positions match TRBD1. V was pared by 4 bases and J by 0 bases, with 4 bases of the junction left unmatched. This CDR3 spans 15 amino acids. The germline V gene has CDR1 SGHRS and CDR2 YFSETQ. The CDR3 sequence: CASSPGQTSYNEQFF. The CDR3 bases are TGCGCCAGCAGCCCGGGACAGACCTCCTACAATGAGCAGTTCTTC.

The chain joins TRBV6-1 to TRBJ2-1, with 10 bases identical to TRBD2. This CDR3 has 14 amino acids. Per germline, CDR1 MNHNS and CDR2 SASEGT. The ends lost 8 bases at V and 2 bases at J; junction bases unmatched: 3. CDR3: CASGTSGTYNEQFF. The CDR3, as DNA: TGTGCCAGCGGAACTAGCGGGACCTACAATGAGCAGTTCTTC.

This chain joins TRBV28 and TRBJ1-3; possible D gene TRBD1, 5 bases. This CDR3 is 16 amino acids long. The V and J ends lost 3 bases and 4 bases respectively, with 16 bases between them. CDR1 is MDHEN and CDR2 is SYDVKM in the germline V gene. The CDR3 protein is CASSLGGGTYGNTIYF. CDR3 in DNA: TGTGCCAGCAGTTTGGGGGGGGGAACATACGGAAACACCATATATTTT.

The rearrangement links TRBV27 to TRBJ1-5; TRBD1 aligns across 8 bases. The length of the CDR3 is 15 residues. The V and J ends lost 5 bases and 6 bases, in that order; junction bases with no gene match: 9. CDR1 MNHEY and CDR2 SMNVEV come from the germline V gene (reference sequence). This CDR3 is CASSPTGQVSQPQHF. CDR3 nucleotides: TGTGCCAGCAGTCCGACGGGACAGGTGAGTCAGCCCCAGCATTTT.

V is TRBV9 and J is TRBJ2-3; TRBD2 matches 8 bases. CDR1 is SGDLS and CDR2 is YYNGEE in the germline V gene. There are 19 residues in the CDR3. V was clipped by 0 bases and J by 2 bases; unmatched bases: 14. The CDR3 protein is CASSVERAGAGGHTDTQYF. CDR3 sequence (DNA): TGTGCCAGCAGCGTAGAGAGAGCAGGCGCGGGGGGCCACACAGATACGCAGTATTTT.